This entry features one T cell receptor beta chain sequence. There is no known antigen for this receptor. One base away there is no much larger clone; base qualities are not given. The data belong to a study of T-cell reconstitution after alpha-beta-depleted transplantation in children (TCRdb year 2016). General notes on the study: Using TCR repertoire profiling, the study quantitatively followed how T-cell immune reconstitution unfolded in children after TCRalphabeta/CD19-depleted allogeneic hematopoietic cell transplantation.

Unmatched junction bases come to 7, with V trimmed by 5 bases and J by 3 bases. The CDR3, from cysteine to phenylalanine, totals 16 residues. Only CDR3 DNA remains: 48 bases, in frame from the first base. According to the germline V gene, CDR1 reads SGHTA and CDR2 reads FQGNSA. To prepare the library, PCR was applied. The sequencer was an Illumina HiSeq 2500. To normalize quantification of the TCRbeta repertoire, the TCR libraries were built with molecular barcoding that relied on unique molecular identifiers. TCRdb reprocessed the public reads (quality trimming at Q25 with fastp, clone calling with MiXCR) and kept in-frame beta chains. When rows share a CDR3 protein, they turn into one entry using the most common DNA and genes. Within this sample are hundreds of thousands of distinct CDR3 sequences, with around 16% of them counted one time only. Of the sample, 1.1% is held by the ten largest clones.

This clonotype was sampled from a human donor who donated a stem cell graft to a child with acute myeloid leukemia. Recombination connected TRBV7-2 to TRBJ2-1, with 10 bases aligning to TRBD1. Sequences were derived from PBMCs from the stem cell graft donor, sampled from the stem cell graft. The DNA sequence follows: TGTGCCAGCAGCACTCGCCGGACAGGGGGCTACAATGAGCAGTTCTTC. This is translated as CASSTRRTGGYNEQFF.